One and the same sample provided the 31 T cell receptor beta chains below, sequenced in a study of somatic mutations in cytotoxic T cells in rheumatoid arthritis. Here immunoSEQ multiplex PCR was the method, and the copy in TCRdb shows in-frame clones only, minus some. Among about 4,500 clones listed, around 77% were seen once. Sequenced input: CD8+ T cells sorted from blood. The receptors derive from a woman in her sixties with rheumatoid arthritis.

The chain carries TRBV6-6 and TRBJ2-3; TRBD2 might be the D (5 bases). The CDR3 spans 14 residues. V lost 6 bases, J lost 4 bases, and 14 bases lay in between. Per germline, CDR1 MNHNY and CDR2 SVGAGI (reference sequence). The CDR3 DNA is TGTGCCAGCAGCCACGGGGATCCCTCAGATACGCAGTATTTT. Amino acid sequence: CASSHGDPSDTQYF.

This clone was counted a single time. V usage is TRBV10-3 and J usage is TRBJ1-2; 10 bases agree with TRBD1. The CDR3 sequence is 12 residues long. J was trimmed by 4 bases and V by 10 bases; bases with no gene match: 3. Germline V CDR1 and CDR2: ENHRY, SYGVKD. CDR3: CATWTGGYGYTF. In nucleotides, the CDR3 is TGTGCCACCTGGACAGGGGGCTATGGCTACACCTTC.

The chain joins TRBV2 to TRBJ2-5; TRBD1 matches at 11 bases. Germline V gene data show CDR1 as SNHLY and CDR2 as FYNNEI. This CDR3 has 16 amino acids. V shed 2 bases, J shed 5 bases, and the junction held 7 bases outside the gene matches. CDR3 in amino acids: CASSEWDRGSGETQYF. DNA for the CDR3: TGTGCCAGCAGTGAATGGGACAGGGGGTCCGGGGAGACCCAGTACTTC.

This clone is medium-sized. The V call is TRBV6-5, the J call TRBJ1-5; TRBD1 is a possible D gene (5 bases). This CDR3 region has 14 residues. The germline V gene encodes CDR1 MNHEY and CDR2 SVGAGI. V dropped 5 bases and J dropped 4 bases, with 12 bases sitting between them. The CDR3 region has the DNA TGTGCCAGCAGTCAGGGATTTGATAATCAGCCCCAGCATTTT. As protein: CASSQGFDNQPQHF.

The chain has TRBV28 and TRBJ2-5, with D unresolved. The CDR3 is made up of 12 amino acids. Germline-derived CDR1 and CDR2 are MDHEN and SYDVKM. Trimming took off 1 base at V and 9 bases at J, with 9 bases between the two ends. Here the CDR3 reads CASSLSPISQYF. As DNA, the CDR3 is TGTGCCAGCAGTTTATCCCCTATATCCCAGTACTTC.

The chain couples TRBV6-4 to TRBJ2-3; 9 nucleotides match TRBD2. From germline, CDR1 is MRHNA and CDR2 SNTAGT. This CDR3 is built from 15 residues. With V trimmed by 3 bases and J by 4 bases, 5 bases remained unmatched. CDR3 bases: TGTGCCAGCAGTGAAGGGCTAGCGGGGTCAGATACGCAGTATTTT. Translated, it gives CASSEGLAGSDTQYF.

V gene TRBV6-1 combines with J gene TRBJ2-5, with 9 bases fitting TRBD2. The V segment lost 8 bases and the J segment 5 bases; nucleotides outside the gene matches: 12. Per germline, CDR1 MNHNS and CDR2 SASEGT. The CDR3 has 15 residues. CDR3 region: CASGRASGGPETQYF. As DNA, the CDR3 is TGTGCCAGCGGGAGGGCCAGCGGGGGGCCGGAGACCCAGTACTTC.

V is TRBV6-5 and J is TRBJ1-6; D uncertain. This CDR3 spans 11 amino acids. Germline assignment: CDR1 MNHEY and CDR2 SVGAGI. The V gene lost 7 bases and the J gene lost 7 bases, with 5 bases spanning the gap. The CDR3 loop reads CASTLNSPLHF. DNA for the CDR3: TGTGCCAGCACCTTAAATTCACCCCTCCACTTT.

The V gene is TRBV21-1, the J gene TRBJ1-3; no DNA check was done on the table's D call, TRBD1. TRBV21-1 is a pseudogene locus. This CDR3 comprises 16 residues. The CDR3 DNA follows: TGTGCCAGCAGCACAAAAACCAGGGTATCTGGAAACACCATATATTTT. Translating it yields CASSTKTRVSGNTIYF.

This clone was detected only a few times. The chain couples TRBV4-1 to TRBJ1-1; unclear D gene. The CDR3 runs to 14 residues. The ends were cut back, 2 bases at V and 3 bases at J, with 10 bases in the middle. Germline-derived CDR1 and CDR2 are MGHRA and YSYEKL. The CDR3 region has the DNA TGCGCCAGCAGCCAATATTCTCGGTACACTGAAGCTTTCTTT. Translated, it gives CASSQYSRYTEAFF.

The rearrangement links TRBV27 to TRBJ2-2; TRBD2 agrees at 8 bases. The V and J ends lost 8 bases and 5 bases, in that order; junction bases with no gene match: 10. Per germline, CDR1 MNHEY and CDR2 SMNVEV (reference sequence). CDR3 size: 15 residues. The CDR3 loop is CASGSGTLGTGELFF. CDR3 nucleotide sequence: TGTGCCAGCGGTAGCGGGACCCTGGGAACCGGGGAGCTGTTTTTT.

This chain uses TRBV2 with TRBJ2-2; 9 nucleotides match TRBD2. The V segment lost 1 base and the J segment 4 bases; nucleotides outside the gene matches: 10. Germline V CDR1 and CDR2: SNHLY, FYNNEI. This CDR3 spans 18 amino acids. The CDR3: CASSEGPVAGVTTGELFF. The CDR3 DNA follows: TGTGCCAGCAGTGAAGGACCCGTAGCGGGGGTTACCACCGGGGAGCTGTTTTTT. Supplemented by reference TRBV2 and TRBJ2-2, the full variable domain reads EPEVTQTPSHQVTQMGQEVILRCVPISNHLYFYWYRQILGQKVEFLVSFYNNEISEKSEIFDDQFSVERPDGSNFTLKIRSTKLEDSAMYFCASSEGPVAGVTTGELFFGEGSRLTVL.

The genes are TRBV5-8 and TRBJ2-1, with TRBD1 as a possible D gene (5 bases). CDR1 and CDR2 (germline): SGHTS, YDEGEE. The CDR3 sequence is 14 residues long. The V end lost 2 bases, the J end lost 1 base, and 7 bases lay between the germline ends. The CDR3 spells CASSFGASYNEQFF. The CDR3 bases are TGTGCCAGCAGCTTTGGGGCGTCCTACAATGAGCAGTTCTTC. The full variable domain, rest sourced from reference TRBV5-8 and TRBJ2-1, is EAGVTQSPTHLIKTRGQQATLRCSPISGHTSVYWYQQALGLGLQFLLWYDEGEERNRGNFPPRFSGRQFPNYSSELNVNALELEDSALYLCASSFGASYNEQFFGPGTRLTVL.

CDR3 sequence: CASSQKAGVTWNEQFF. CDR3 coding DNA: TGCGCCAGCAGCCAAAAAGCGGGGGTGACCTGGAATGAGCAGTTCTTC. The rearrangement joins TRBV4-1 to TRBJ2-1; 8 positions agree with TRBD2. Per germline, CDR1 MGHRA and CDR2 YSYEKL. The CDR3 contains 16 residues. V was pared by 2 bases and J by 7 bases, with 10 bases of the junction left unmatched.

The chain couples TRBV9 to TRBJ2-3, with a possible D match to TRBD2 (6 bases). Germline V gene data show CDR1 as SGDLS and CDR2 as YYNGEE. The germline V and J ends were trimmed by 5 bases and 0 bases, with 10 bases remaining between them. This CDR3 is 14 amino acids long. The CDR3 DNA reads as TGTGCCAGCAGTGGGGACTTTAGCACAGATACGCAGTATTTT. This codes for CASSGDFSTDTQYF.

V and J are TRBV2 and TRBJ2-7; 8 bases map to TRBD2. Losses at the gene ends were 9 bases for V and 0 bases for J; bases not matched to a gene: 4. CDR3 size: 13 residues. CDR1 and CDR2 (germline): SNHLY, FYNNEI. The CDR3 sequence: CASSRGDSYEQYF. The CDR3, as DNA: TGTGCCAGTTCGCGGGGGGACTCCTACGAGCAGTACTTC.

The rearrangement links TRBV7-8 to TRBJ1-4, with D hard to call. The CDR3 contains 17 residues. With 1 base removed from V and 8 bases from J, the gap between germline ends came to 20 bases. Per the germline V gene, CDR1 is SGHVS and CDR2 is FQNEAQ. Written as DNA, the CDR3 is TGTGCCAGCAGCTTAGGGGAGGCAACGGCATTTCTGGAAAAACTGTTTTTT. Its protein is CASSLGEATAFLEKLFF.

The J gene is TRBJ2-7, the V gene TRBV28; D possibly corresponds to TRBD2 (5 bases). The CDR3 has 13 residues. V dropped 8 bases and J dropped 2 bases, with 13 bases sitting between them. Germline V gene data show CDR1 as MDHEN and CDR2 as SYDVKM. The CDR3 loop reads CASSEGAPYEQYF. The DNA for the CDR3 is TGTGCCAGCTCCGAGGGCGCTCCCTACGAGCAGTACTTC.

The chain employs TRBV6-5 and TRBJ2-7; D might be TRBD1 (6 bases). Germline V gene data show CDR1 as MNHEY and CDR2 as SVGAGI. The CDR3 has 13 residues. V was shortened by 1 base and J by 7 bases, with 11 bases between the two germline ends. The CDR3 region is CASSYFPGDEQYF. CDR3 nucleotides: TGTGCCAGCAGTTACTTCCCAGGGGATGAGCAGTACTTC.

This rearrangement joins TRBV11-2 to TRBJ2-5; 7 bases map to TRBD1. In germline, CDR1 is SGHAT, CDR2 FQNNGV. The V gene end was trimmed by 5 bases and the J gene end by 4 bases; junction bases not matched to a gene: 4. The CDR3 has 13 residues. CDR3 sequence reads: CASSLRQGETQYF. CDR3 coding DNA: TGTGCCAGCAGCCTAAGACAGGGAGAGACCCAGTACTTC.

This chain connects TRBV5-1 to TRBJ1-1; no definite D call. Trimming left V 0 bases short and J 4 bases short, with 16 bases between. The CDR3 runs to 16 residues. In germline, CDR1 is SGHRS, CDR2 YFSETQ. CDR3 coding DNA: TGCGCCAGCAGCTTGGGATTACGGCCGGGGTCCACTGAAGCTTTCTTT. This codes for CASSLGLRPGSTEAFF.

By sample share, this clone is large. The rearrangement links TRBV29-1 to TRBJ1-1; D is unclear. This CDR3 has 14 amino acids. V was cut by 6 bases and J by 0 bases, with 14 bases left in between. From germline, CDR1 is SQVTM and CDR2 ANQGSEA. CDR3 in amino acids: CSVVGGPLNTEAFF. CDR3 nucleotide sequence: TGCAGCGTGGTGGGAGGACCTCTGAACACTGAAGCTTTCTTT. The variable domain in full, completed from reference TRBV29-1 and TRBJ1-1, reads SAVISQKPSRDICQRGTSLTIQCQVDSQVTMMFWYRQQPGQSLTLIATANQGSEATYESGFVIDKFPISRPNLTFSTLTVSNMSPEDSSIYLCSVVGGPLNTEAFFGQGTRLTVV.

V usage is TRBV7-2 and J usage is TRBJ2-5; D unclear. CDR1 is SGHTA, CDR2 FQGNSA, per germline. There are 13 residues in the CDR3. Trimming cost V 2 bases and J 3 bases, with 7 bases left between them. The chain's CDR3 is CASSLNSKETQYF. The CDR3 DNA sequence: TGTGCCAGCAGCTTAAACAGCAAAGAGACCCAGTACTTC.

The V gene is TRBV11-2, the J gene TRBJ1-3, with 7 bases lining up with TRBD1. V gave up 5 bases and J gave up 0 bases; unmatched junction bases: 10. Germline lookup yields CDR1 SGHAT and CDR2 FQNNGV. The CDR3 is 17 amino acids. The CDR3 DNA reads as TGTGCCAGCAGCCTAAACGACAGGGACTTCTCTGGAAACACCATATATTTT. The encoded protein is CASSLNDRDFSGNTIYF.

This clone was observed a single time. V is TRBV28 and J is TRBJ1-6; D gene ambiguous. The CDR3 is 14 residues long. CDR1 and CDR2 from the germline V gene are MDHEN and SYDVKM. The germline V and J ends were trimmed by 2 bases and 10 bases, with 12 bases remaining between them. The CDR3 coding sequence is TGTGCCAGCAGTTTAGCCGGGGTTAGCTCACCCCTCCACTTT. Its protein is CASSLAGVSSPLHF.

The gene calls are TRBV28 and TRBJ2-1; the D is unclear. The ends were cut back, 2 bases at V and 6 bases at J, with 5 bases in the middle. The CDR3 totals 12 residues. Germline loops: CDR1 MDHEN, CDR2 SYDVKM. The CDR3: CASSLGLNEQFF. The CDR3 bases are TGTGCCAGCAGTTTAGGGCTCAATGAGCAGTTCTTC. The full variable domain, with the rest looked up from reference TRBV28 and TRBJ2-1, is DVKVTQSSRYLVKRTGEKVFLECVQDMDHENMFWYRQDPGLGLRLIYFSYDVKMKEKGDIPEGYSVSREKKERFSLILESASTNQTSMYLCASSLGLNEQFFGPGTRLTVL.

This rearrangement joins TRBV11-2 to TRBJ2-6, with TRBD2 as a possible D gene (6 bases). CDR1 and CDR2 (germline): SGHAT, FQNNGV. The germline V and J ends were trimmed by 3 bases and 0 bases, with 18 bases remaining between them. The CDR3 spans 19 residues. CDR3 in amino acids: CASSFTGEGALSGANVLTF. The CDR3 DNA is TGTGCCAGCAGCTTCACGGGGGAAGGGGCGCTCTCTGGGGCCAACGTCCTGACTTTC.

The gene calls are TRBV27 and TRBJ2-3; 7 nucleotides agree with TRBD1. V lost 6 bases, J lost 7 bases, and 10 bases stayed unmatched. The CDR3 spans 14 residues. CDR1 MNHEY and CDR2 SMNVEV come from the germline V gene (reference sequence). In DNA form, the CDR3 reads TGTGCCAGCAGACAGGGGCGAGGACGTTATACGCAGTATTTT. Translation: CASRQGRGRYTQYF.

This clone was recorded once. The V and J genes are TRBV6-5 and TRBJ2-1, with no clear D. Germline V gene lookup returns CDR1 MNHEY and CDR2 SVGAGI. The CDR3 runs 14 residues. V dropped 3 bases and J dropped 1 base, with 7 bases sitting between them. As DNA, the CDR3 is TGTGCCAGCAGTTATTATAGTTCCTACAATGAGCAGTTCTTC. Its translation is CASSYYSSYNEQFF.

The V and J genes are TRBV28 and TRBJ1-5; tentatively, D is TRBD1 (5 bases). V lost 2 bases and J 0 bases, leaving 8 bases between the germline ends. Germline CDR1 reads MDHEN; CDR2 reads SYDVKM. This CDR3 has 15 residues. The CDR3, as DNA: TGTGCCAGCAGTTTACTGGGGCTTAGCAATCAGCCCCAGCATTTT. This sequence encodes CASSLLGLSNQPQHF. The whole variable domain, remainder taken from reference TRBV28 and TRBJ1-5, is DVKVTQSSRYLVKRTGEKVFLECVQDMDHENMFWYRQDPGLGLRLIYFSYDVKMKEKGDIPEGYSVSREKKERFSLILESASTNQTSMYLCASSLLGLSNQPQHFGDGTRLSIL.

The rearrangement links TRBV13 to TRBJ2-1; 8 nucleotides match TRBD2. The CDR3 contains 17 residues. The germline V gene has CDR1 PRHDT and CDR2 FYEKMQ (reference sequence). The trim removed 3 bases at V and 0 bases at J, leaving 7 bases unmatched. The CDR3 DNA reads TGTGCCAGCAGCTTGGAAGCGGGGGACGACTCCTACAATGAGCAGTTCTTC. Its protein is CASSLEAGDDSYNEQFF.